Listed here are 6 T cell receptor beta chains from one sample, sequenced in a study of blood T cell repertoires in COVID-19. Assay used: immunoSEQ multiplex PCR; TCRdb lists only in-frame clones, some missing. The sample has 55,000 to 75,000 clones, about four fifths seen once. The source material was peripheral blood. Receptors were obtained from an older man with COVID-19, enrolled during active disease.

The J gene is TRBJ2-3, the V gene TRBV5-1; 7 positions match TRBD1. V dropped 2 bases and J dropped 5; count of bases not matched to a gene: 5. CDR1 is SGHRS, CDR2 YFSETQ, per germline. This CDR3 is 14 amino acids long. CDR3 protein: CASSLNRGLDTQYF. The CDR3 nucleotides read TGCGCCAGCAGCTTAAACAGGGGTTTAGATACGCAGTATTTT.

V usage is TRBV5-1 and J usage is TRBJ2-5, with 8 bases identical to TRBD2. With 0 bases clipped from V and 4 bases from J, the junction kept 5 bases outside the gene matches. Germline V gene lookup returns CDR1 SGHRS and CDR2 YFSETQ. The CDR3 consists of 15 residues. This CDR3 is CASSLVGGVPETQYF. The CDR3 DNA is TGCGCCAGCAGCTTGGTCGGGGGGGTCCCAGAGACCCAGTACTTC.

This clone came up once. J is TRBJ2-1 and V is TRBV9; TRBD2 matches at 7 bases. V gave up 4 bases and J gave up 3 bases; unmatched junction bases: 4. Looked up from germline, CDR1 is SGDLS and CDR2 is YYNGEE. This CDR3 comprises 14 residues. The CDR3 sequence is CASSPRTSYNEQFF. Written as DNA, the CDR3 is TGTGCCAGCAGCCCCCGGACTAGCTACAATGAGCAGTTCTTC.

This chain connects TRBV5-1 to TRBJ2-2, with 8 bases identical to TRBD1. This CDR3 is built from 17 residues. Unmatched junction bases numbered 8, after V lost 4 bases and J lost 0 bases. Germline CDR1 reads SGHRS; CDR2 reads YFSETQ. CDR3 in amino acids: CASSKDRGATNTGELFF. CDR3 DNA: TGCGCCAGCAGCAAAGACAGGGGAGCTACGAACACCGGGGAGCTGTTTTTT.

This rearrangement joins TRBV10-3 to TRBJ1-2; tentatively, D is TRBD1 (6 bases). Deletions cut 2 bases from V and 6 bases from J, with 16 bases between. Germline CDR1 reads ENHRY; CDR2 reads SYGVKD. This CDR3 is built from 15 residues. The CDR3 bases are TGTGCCATCAGTGAGGTCGGGGGGGCGCGGGATGGCTACACCTTC. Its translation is CAISEVGGARDGYTF.

The CDR3 here is CASTQNQGPGYGYTF. Here the CDR3 DNA reads TGTGCCAGCACCCAAAATCAGGGTCCTGGCTATGGCTACACCTTC. The rearrangement links TRBV7-2 to TRBJ1-2, with TRBD1 as a possible D gene (5 bases). CDR1 and CDR2 from the germline V gene are SGHTA and FQGNSA. The length of the CDR3 is 15 residues. Trimming removed 7 bases from V and 4 bases from J, with 19 bases in between.